This TCR beta chain was captured in a study of T cell repertoires in cytomegalovirus infection. As for the study in general: Matching HLA type and CMV infection were both indicated by public TCR beta signatures. Study observations and caveats: In two of eight donors, the top clonotype was HLA-C-restricted CMV-specific.

Trimming at V came to 5 bases and at J to 5 bases, leaving 8 bases not matched to a gene. The CDR3 has 14 residues. CDR1 and CDR2 (germline): SQVTM, ANQGSEA. TCRdb independently ran MiXCR on the reads; one entry per CDR3 protein. The sample includes about 270,000 distinct CDR3 sequences, less than 25% of them seen just once. This clonotype turned up a few times. Its antigen is unknown. The TCR sequence derives from a human donor in good health (CMV status not recorded). Some clones in this sample may be carry-over from other donors' samples. The rearrangement uses TRBV29-1 and TRBJ2-7; TRBD1 matches 11 bases. The sample was cultured PBMCs, taken from culture after CMV antigen stimulation. The CDR3 region has the DNA TGCAGCGTTTCCGGGACAGGGGGATTCAACGAGCAGTACTTC. Its protein product is CSVSGTGGFNEQYF.